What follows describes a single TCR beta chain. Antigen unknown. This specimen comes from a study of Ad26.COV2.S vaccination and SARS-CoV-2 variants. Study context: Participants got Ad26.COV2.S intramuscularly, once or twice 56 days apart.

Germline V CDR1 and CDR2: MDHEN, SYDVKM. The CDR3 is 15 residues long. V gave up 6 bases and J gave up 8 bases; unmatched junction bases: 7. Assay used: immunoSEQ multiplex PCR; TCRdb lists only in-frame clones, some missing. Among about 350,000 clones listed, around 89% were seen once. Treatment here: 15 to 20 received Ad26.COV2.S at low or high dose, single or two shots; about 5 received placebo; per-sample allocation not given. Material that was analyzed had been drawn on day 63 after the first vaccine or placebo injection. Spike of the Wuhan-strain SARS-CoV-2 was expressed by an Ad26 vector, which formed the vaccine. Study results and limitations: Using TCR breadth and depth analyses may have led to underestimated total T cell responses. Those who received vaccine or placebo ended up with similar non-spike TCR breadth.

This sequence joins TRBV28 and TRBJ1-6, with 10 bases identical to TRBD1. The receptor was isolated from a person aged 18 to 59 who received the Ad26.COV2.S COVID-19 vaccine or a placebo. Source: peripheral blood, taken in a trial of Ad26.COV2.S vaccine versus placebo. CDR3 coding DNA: TGTGCCAGCAGGGAGACAGGGGGCGCTGATTCACCCCTCCACTTT. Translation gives CASRETGGADSPLHF.